This TCR beta chain is drawn from a study of cytomegalovirus exposure and HLA in healthy donors. In the study overall: HLA-typed donors were the source of tens of millions of unique TCRs, which an early data release held.

Primers for the PCR totalled 60 Vbeta and 13 Jbeta. Repertoires were generated with immunoSEQ multiplex PCR, while TCRdb's copy carries only in-frame clones and drops some. The data contain around 140,000 clones, more than 9.5% of them singletons. General observations from the study: In most subjects, TCR beta sequences reportedly gave accurate predictions of HLA-A and HLA-B alleles. In a later analysis, parvovirus B19, influenza, CMV and Epstein-Barr virus appeared linked to several top co-occurrence clusters. An analysis that was carried out later associated 15,000 to 20,000 TCR beta sequences with HLA alleles at 0.05 false discovery rate.

CDR3 size: 15 residues. Germline-derived CDR1 and CDR2 are MDHEN and SYDVKM. V lost 4 bases, J lost 0 bases, and 3 bases stayed unmatched. This clone was recorded a few times. The antigen remains unidentified. Sample: PBMCs. This receptor was identified in a man aged 45 to 65 in good health and CMV-seronegative. The chain combines TRBV28 with TRBJ1-2; 9 positions agree with TRBD1. Here the CDR3 reads CASSSQGAPNYGYTF. The CDR3, as DNA: TGTGCCAGCAGTTCACAGGGGGCCCCTAACTATGGCTACACCTTC.